The 5 T cell receptor beta chains listed next were all sequenced from one sample in a study of T cell responses to AZD1222 COVID-19 vaccine. The repertoire was sequenced with immunoSEQ multiplex PCR; TCRdb's copy has only in-frame clones and lacks some. The sample shows 130,000 to 150,000 clones, about 93% of them seen only once. The source was peripheral blood, collected on day 0 of AZD1222 vaccination. The source is an adult in good health.

J is TRBJ2-1 and V is TRBV27, with 7 positions matching TRBD2. This CDR3 has 17 amino acids. With V trimmed by 6 bases and J by 4 bases, 15 bases remained unmatched. The germline V gene encodes CDR1 MNHEY and CDR2 SMNVEV (reference sequence). This CDR3 reads CASSPSRGEGPYNEQFF. The CDR3 nucleotides are TGTGCCAGCAGCCCTAGCAGAGGGGAGGGCCCGTACAATGAGCAGTTCTTC.

The chain recombines TRBV12-5 with TRBJ1-2; 8 bases match TRBD1. The CDR3 totals 17 residues. Unmatched junction bases numbered 12, after V lost 0 bases and J lost 6 bases. Germline V CDR1 and CDR2: LGHNT, FRNRAP. CDR3 DNA: TGTGCTAGTGGTTTGGTTTCGGTAGCGACAGGGGAGGATGGCTACACCTTC. Translating it yields CASGLVSVATGEDGYTF. The full variable domain, its missing parts supplied by reference TRBV12-5 and TRBJ1-2, is DARVTQTPRHKVTEMGQEVTMRCQPILGHNTVFWYRQTMMQGLELLAYFRNRAPLDDSGMPKDRFSAEMPDATLATLKIQPSEPRDSAVYFCASGLVSVATGEDGYTFGSGTRLTVV.

The gene calls are TRBV12-5 and TRBJ2-3, with a weak D call TRBD2 (5 bases). The V gene lost 3 bases and the J gene lost 6 bases, with 13 bases spanning the gap. Germline-derived CDR1 and CDR2 are LGHNT and FRNRAP. The CDR3 extends over 14 amino acids. Written as DNA, the CDR3 is TGTGCTAGTGGTTTAGACGGAGGTAGTGATACGCAGTATTTT. Translation: CASGLDGGSDTQYF.

The DNA for the CDR3 is TGTGCCAGCAGCTTAGACCCACTAGCGGGGGGCCCCGGGGACACCGGGGAGCTGTTTTTT. It codes for CASSLDPLAGGPGDTGELFF. The chain employs TRBV11-3 and TRBJ2-2; 12 nucleotides match TRBD2. Losses at the gene ends were 0 bases for V and 3 bases for J; bases not matched to a gene: 11. CDR3 length: 20 residues. The V gene's germline CDR1 is SGHNT and CDR2 YENEEA.

As regards this clone: The sample has other DNA sequences that encode this CDR3 too. The chain joins TRBV7-2 to TRBJ1-1; D not resolved. Deletions cut 1 base from V and 0 bases from J, with 6 bases between. The CDR3 consists of 14 residues. Per germline, CDR1 SGHTA and CDR2 FQGNSA. The CDR3 is CASSLVGVNTEAFF. The CDR3 DNA follows: TGTGCCAGCAGCTTAGTTGGGGTGAACACTGAAGCTTTCTTT.